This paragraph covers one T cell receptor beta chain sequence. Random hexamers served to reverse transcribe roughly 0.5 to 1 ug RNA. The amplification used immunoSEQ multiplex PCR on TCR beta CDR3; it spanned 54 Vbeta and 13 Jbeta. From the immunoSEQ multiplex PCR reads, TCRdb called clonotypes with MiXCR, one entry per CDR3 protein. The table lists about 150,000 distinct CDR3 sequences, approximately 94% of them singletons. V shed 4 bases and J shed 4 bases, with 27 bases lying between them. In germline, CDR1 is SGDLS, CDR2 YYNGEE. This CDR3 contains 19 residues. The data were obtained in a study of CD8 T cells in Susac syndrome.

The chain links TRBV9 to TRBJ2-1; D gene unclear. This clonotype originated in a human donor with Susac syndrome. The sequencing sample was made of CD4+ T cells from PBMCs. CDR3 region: CASSISPSDTPSTYNEQFF. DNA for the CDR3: TGTGCCAGCAGCATAAGCCCAAGCGATACGCCATCCACATACAATGAGCAGTTCTTC. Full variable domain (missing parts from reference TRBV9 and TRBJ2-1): DSGVTQTPKHLITATGQRVTLRCSPRSGDLSVYWYQQSLDQGLQFLIQYYNGEERAKGNILERFSAQQFPDLHSELNLSSLELGDSALYFCASSISPSDTPSTYNEQFFGPGTRLTVL.